A selection of T cell receptor beta chains follows, all from one sample in a study of CD8+CD57+ T cells in acquired aplastic anemia. From the reads, TCRdb called clonotypes with MiXCR, one entry per CDR3 protein. The sample consists of around 250,000 distinct CDR3 sequences, approximately 55% of them appearing once. Material for sequencing was sorted CD4+, CD8+, or CD8+CD57+ T cells (not recorded which) from PBMCs. The receptors were gathered from a human donor with severe aplastic anemia or a healthy control (not recorded which). The CDR3 runs from the conserved cysteine through the conserved F or W. D genes are given only for firm matches. Clone sizes are given selectively: once, few, many, or a class where the clone is expanded.

v_gene: TRBV29-1
j_gene: TRBJ2-5
abundance: NA
d_gene: NA
len: 10
CDR3nt: TGCAGCGCTGATTTTGAGACCCAGTACTTC
CDR3aa: CSADFETQYF

v_gene: TRBV2
j_gene: TRBJ2-2
abundance: many
d_gene: NA
len: 17
CDR3nt: TGTGCCAGCAGTGCCCAAGTGAAAGGGCGGAACACCGGGGAGCTGTTTTTT
CDR3aa: CASSAQVKGRNTGELFF

v_gene: TRBV14
j_gene: TRBJ2-7
abundance: many
d_gene: NA
len: 11
CDR3nt: TGTGCCAGCAGCCACTCCTACGAGCAGTACTTC
CDR3aa: CASSHSYEQYF

v_gene: TRBV10-3
j_gene: TRBJ1-5
abundance: NA
d_gene: TRBD1
len: 16
CDR3nt: TGTGCCATCAGTGACCCAGGACAGGGGGCCGGGCAGCCCCAGCATTTT
CDR3aa: CAISDPGQGAGQPQHF

v_gene: TRBV6-1
j_gene: TRBJ2-7
abundance: once
d_gene: TRBD1
len: 16
CDR3nt: TGTGCCAGCAGCAATTTCCAGGGGGCATATCCCTACGAGCAGTACTTC
CDR3aa: CASSNFQGAYPYEQYF

v_gene: TRBV20-1
j_gene: TRBJ2-2
abundance: NA
d_gene: NA
len: 13
CDR3nt: TGCAGTGCTAACGATGGGGGTCCCGGGGAGCTGTTTTTT
CDR3aa: CSANDGGPGELFF

v_gene: TRBV19
j_gene: TRBJ1-6
abundance: many
d_gene: NA
len: 12
CDR3nt: TGTGCCAGTAGGACGGTTAATTCACCCCTCCACTTT
CDR3aa: CASRTVNSPLHF

v_gene: TRBV6-6
j_gene: TRBJ1-5
abundance: NA
d_gene: TRBD1
len: 13
CDR3nt: TGTGCCAGCAGGGGGACAGGGAGACTGCCCCAGCATTTT
CDR3aa: CASRGTGRLPQHF

v_gene: TRBV7-8
j_gene: TRBJ1-2
abundance: NA
d_gene: TRBD1
len: 16
CDR3nt: TGTGCCAGCAGCACAGGGACAGGATTACGATTCCGGGGCTACACCTTC
CDR3aa: CASSTGTGLRFRGYTF

v_gene: TRBV5-1
j_gene: TRBJ2-3
abundance: many
d_gene: TRBD1
len: 13
CDR3nt: TGCGCCAGCGAAGAGGGGGCTGGAGATACGCAGTATTTT
CDR3aa: CASEEGAGDTQYF

v_gene: TRBV9
j_gene: TRBJ2-6
abundance: NA
d_gene: NA
len: 17
CDR3nt: NA
CDR3aa: CASRFGGRGGRGLHLRF

v_gene: TRBV20-1
j_gene: TRBJ2-5
abundance: NA
d_gene: TRBD2
len: 12
CDR3nt: TGCAGTGCGGCGGGGGAAGGAGAGACCCAGTACTTC
CDR3aa: CSAAGEGETQYF

v_gene: TRBV19
j_gene: TRBJ1-1
abundance: NA
d_gene: NA
len: 14
CDR3nt: TGTGCCAGTAGGGTGGCGGGGGGCCCCACTGAAGCTTTCTTT
CDR3aa: CASRVAGGPTEAFF

v_gene: TRBV9
j_gene: TRBJ2-3
abundance: NA
d_gene: NA
len: 15
CDR3nt: TGTGCCAGCAGCGTAGCGGGGCCTAGCACAGATACGCAGTATTTT
CDR3aa: CASSVAGPSTDTQYF

v_gene: TRBV15
j_gene: TRBJ2-1
abundance: NA
d_gene: NA
len: 15
CDR3nt: TGTGCCACCAAAGGGATGTCGGGACTGGCAAATGAGCAGTTCTTC
CDR3aa: CATKGMSGLANEQFF

v_gene: TRBV15
j_gene: TRBJ2-3
abundance: NA
d_gene: NA
len: 16
CDR3nt: TGTGCCACCTCTTCAAGGTGGGAAACTAGCACAGATACGCAGTATTTT
CDR3aa: CATSSRWETSTDTQYF

v_gene: TRBV5-1
j_gene: TRBJ2-5
abundance: NA
d_gene: TRBD2
len: 15
CDR3nt: TGCGCCAGCAGTACCGGGACTAGCGGCCAAGAGACCCAGTACTTC
CDR3aa: CASSTGTSGQETQYF

v_gene: TRBV7-9
j_gene: TRBJ2-3
abundance: once
d_gene: NA
len: 11
CDR3nt: TGTGCCAGCAGCCGGGGTTATACGCAGTATTTT
CDR3aa: CASSRGYTQYF

v_gene: TRBV5-6
j_gene: TRBJ1-2
abundance: NA
d_gene: NA
len: 13
CDR3nt: TGTGCCAGCACAACCGGGACGTTCTATGGCTACGCCTTC
CDR3aa: CASTTGTFYGYAF

v_gene: TRBV6-5
j_gene: TRBJ1-1
abundance: NA
d_gene: TRBD1
len: 15
CDR3nt: TGTGCCAGCACCACAACCGGGACAGGGAACACTGAAGCTTTCTTT
CDR3aa: CASTTTGTGNTEAFF

v_gene: TRBV7-9
j_gene: TRBJ1-5
abundance: NA
d_gene: TRBD1
len: 17
CDR3nt: TGTGCCAGCAGCTTAGTAGGGGGCACGGGTCGGGATCAGCCCCAGCATTTT
CDR3aa: CASSLVGGTGRDQPQHF

v_gene: TRBV29-1
j_gene: TRBJ1-2
abundance: NA
d_gene: NA
len: 13
CDR3nt: TGCAGCGTTGAAGACAAGGGAGCGGTTGGCTACACCTTC
CDR3aa: CSVEDKGAVGYTF

v_gene: TRBV7-3
j_gene: TRBJ2-5
abundance: NA
d_gene: TRBD2
len: 20
CDR3nt: TGTGCCAGCAGCCCCTCCCAGGGTCGTCGACTAGCGGGGGAAGGAGAGACCCAGTACTTC
CDR3aa: CASSPSQGRRLAGEGETQYF

v_gene: TRBV9
j_gene: TRBJ2-1
abundance: NA
d_gene: NA
len: 15
CDR3nt: TGTGCCAGCAGCCCGGAGGGGGGGGCATACAATGAGCAGTTCTTC
CDR3aa: CASSPEGGAYNEQFF

v_gene: TRBV7-9
j_gene: TRBJ2-1
abundance: many
d_gene: NA
len: 14
CDR3nt: TGTGCCAGCAGCTTAAGGGACTCCTACAATGAGCAGTTCTTC
CDR3aa: CASSLRDSYNEQFF

v_gene: TRBV10-1
j_gene: TRBJ2-5
abundance: NA
d_gene: NA
len: 15
CDR3nt: TGCGCCAGCAGTGAGTCCGGACTAGGGGGGGAGACCCAGTACTTC
CDR3aa: CASSESGLGGETQYF

v_gene: TRBV4-2
j_gene: TRBJ2-7
abundance: NA
d_gene: NA
len: 16
CDR3nt: TGTGCCAGCAGCCAAGATCTTGGGCGCGTCGACTACGAGCAGTACTTC
CDR3aa: CASSQDLGRVDYEQYF

v_gene: TRBV5-1
j_gene: TRBJ2-1
abundance: many
d_gene: TRBD2
len: 16
CDR3nt: TGCGCCAGCAGCTTGACCCTAGCGGGGGGCGACAATGAGCAGTTCTTC
CDR3aa: CASSLTLAGGDNEQFF

v_gene: TRBV7-9
j_gene: TRBJ1-1
abundance: many
d_gene: TRBD1
len: 16
CDR3nt: TGTGCCAGCAGCTTGGAGGACAGGGTTTTTGACACTGAAGCTTTCTTT
CDR3aa: CASSLEDRVFDTEAFF

v_gene: TRBV27
j_gene: TRBJ2-6
abundance: many
d_gene: NA
len: 13
CDR3nt: TGTGCAGTAAGGGTGGCTGGGGCCAACGTCCTGACTTTC
CDR3aa: CAVRVAGANVLTF

v_gene: TRBV27
j_gene: TRBJ2-3
abundance: NA
d_gene: NA
len: 14
CDR3nt: TGTGCCAGCAGTTTATTCAGGTCCCCAGATACGCAGTATTTT
CDR3aa: CASSLFRSPDTQYF